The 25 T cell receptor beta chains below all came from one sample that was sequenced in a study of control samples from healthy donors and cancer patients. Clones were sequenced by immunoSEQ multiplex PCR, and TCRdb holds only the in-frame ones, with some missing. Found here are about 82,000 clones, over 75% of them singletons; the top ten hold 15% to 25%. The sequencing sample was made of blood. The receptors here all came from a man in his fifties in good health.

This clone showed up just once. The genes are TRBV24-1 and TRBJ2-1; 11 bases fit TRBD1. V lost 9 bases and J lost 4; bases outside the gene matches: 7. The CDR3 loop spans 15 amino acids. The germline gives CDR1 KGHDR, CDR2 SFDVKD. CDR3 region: CATGGRDRGYNEQFF. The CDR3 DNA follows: TGTGCCACCGGGGGCCGGGACAGGGGGTACAATGAGCAGTTCTTC.

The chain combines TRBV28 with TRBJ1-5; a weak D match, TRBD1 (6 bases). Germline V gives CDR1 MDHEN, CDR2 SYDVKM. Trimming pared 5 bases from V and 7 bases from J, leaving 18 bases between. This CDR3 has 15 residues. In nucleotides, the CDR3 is TGTGCCAGCAGTCAGAGCGGGGGGCTTTCCCAGCCCCAGCATTTT. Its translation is CASSQSGGLSQPQHF.

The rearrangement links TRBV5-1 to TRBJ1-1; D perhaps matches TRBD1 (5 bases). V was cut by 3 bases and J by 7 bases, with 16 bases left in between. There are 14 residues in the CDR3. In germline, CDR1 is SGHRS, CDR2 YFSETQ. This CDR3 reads CASSWGGLTGEAFF. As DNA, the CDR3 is TGCGCCAGCAGCTGGGGGGGATTGACTGGTGAAGCTTTCTTT.

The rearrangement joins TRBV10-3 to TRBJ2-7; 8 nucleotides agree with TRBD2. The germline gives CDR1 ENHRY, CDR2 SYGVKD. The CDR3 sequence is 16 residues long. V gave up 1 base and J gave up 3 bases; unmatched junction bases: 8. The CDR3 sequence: CAISEWDPGGGYEQYF. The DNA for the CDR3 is TGTGCCATCAGTGAGTGGGACCCGGGGGGGGGCTACGAGCAGTACTTC.

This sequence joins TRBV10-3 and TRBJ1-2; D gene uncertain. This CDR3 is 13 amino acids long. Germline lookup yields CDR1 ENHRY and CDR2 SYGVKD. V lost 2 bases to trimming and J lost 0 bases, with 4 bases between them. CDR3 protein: CAISERTNYGYTF. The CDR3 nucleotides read TGTGCCATCAGTGAGAGGACTAACTATGGCTACACCTTC.

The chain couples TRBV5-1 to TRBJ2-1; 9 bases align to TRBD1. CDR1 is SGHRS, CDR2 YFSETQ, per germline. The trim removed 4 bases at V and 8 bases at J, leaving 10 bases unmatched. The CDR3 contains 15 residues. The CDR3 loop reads CASSPQPGQGHEQFF. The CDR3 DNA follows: TGCGCCAGCAGCCCTCAACCGGGACAGGGCCATGAGCAGTTCTTC.

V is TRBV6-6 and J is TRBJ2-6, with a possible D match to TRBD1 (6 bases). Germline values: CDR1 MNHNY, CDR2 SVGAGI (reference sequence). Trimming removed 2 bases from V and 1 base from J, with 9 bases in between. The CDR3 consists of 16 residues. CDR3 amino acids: CASSYRDISGANVLTF. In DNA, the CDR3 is TGTGCCAGCAGTTACCGGGACATTTCTGGGGCCAACGTCCTGACTTTC.

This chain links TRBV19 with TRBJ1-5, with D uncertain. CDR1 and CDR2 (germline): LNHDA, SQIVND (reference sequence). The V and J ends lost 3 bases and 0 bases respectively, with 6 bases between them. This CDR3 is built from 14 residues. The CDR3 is CASSILNSNQPQHF. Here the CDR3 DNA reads TGTGCCAGTAGTATCCTTAATAGCAATCAGCCCCAGCATTTT.

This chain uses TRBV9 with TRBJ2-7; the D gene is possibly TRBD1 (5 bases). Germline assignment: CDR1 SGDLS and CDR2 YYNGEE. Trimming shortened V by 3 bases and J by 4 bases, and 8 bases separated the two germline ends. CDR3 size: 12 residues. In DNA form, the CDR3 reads TGTGCCAGCAGCGGCGACAGTTACGAGCAGTACTTC. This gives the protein CASSGDSYEQYF.

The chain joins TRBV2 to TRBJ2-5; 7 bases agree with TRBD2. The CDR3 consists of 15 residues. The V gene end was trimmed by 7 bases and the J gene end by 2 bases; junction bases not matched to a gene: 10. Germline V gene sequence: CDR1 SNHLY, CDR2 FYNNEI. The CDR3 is CASTPWGSGQETQYF. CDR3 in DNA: TGTGCCAGCACCCCGTGGGGTAGCGGGCAAGAGACCCAGTACTTC.

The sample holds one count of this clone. CDR3 sequence reads: CASSAGGGYEQYV. Written as DNA, the CDR3 is TGTGCCAGCAGTGCCGGGGGAGGCTACGAGCAGTACGTC. The chain uses TRBV2 and TRBJ2-7; D is perhaps TRBD2 (6 bases). Germline CDR1 SNHLY, CDR2 FYNNEI. The V end lost 4 bases, the J end lost 3 bases, and 10 bases lay between the germline ends. This CDR3 region has 13 residues.

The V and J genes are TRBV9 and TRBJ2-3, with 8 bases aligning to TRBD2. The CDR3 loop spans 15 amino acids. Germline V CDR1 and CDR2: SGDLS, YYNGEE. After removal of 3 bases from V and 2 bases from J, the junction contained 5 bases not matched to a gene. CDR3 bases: TGTGCCAGCAGCGCGGGAGGGGGGTACACAGATACGCAGTATTTT. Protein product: CASSAGGGYTDTQYF. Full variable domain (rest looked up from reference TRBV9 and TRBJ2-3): DSGVTQTPKHLITATGQRVTLRCSPRSGDLSVYWYQQSLDQGLQFLIQYYNGEERAKGNILERFSAQQFPDLHSELNLSSLELGDSALYFCASSAGGGYTDTQYFGPGTRLTVL.

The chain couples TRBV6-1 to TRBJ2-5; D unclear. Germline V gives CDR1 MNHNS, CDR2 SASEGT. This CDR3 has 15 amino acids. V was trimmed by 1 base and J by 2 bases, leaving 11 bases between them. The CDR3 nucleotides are TGTGCCAGCAGTGAAGAGGCAGGTTCACAAGAGACCCAGTACTTC. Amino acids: CASSEEAGSQETQYF.

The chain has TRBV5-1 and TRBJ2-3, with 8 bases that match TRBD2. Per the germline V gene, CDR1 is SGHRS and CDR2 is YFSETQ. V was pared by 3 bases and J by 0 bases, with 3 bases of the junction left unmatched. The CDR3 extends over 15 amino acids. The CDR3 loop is CASSSSGSSTDTQYF. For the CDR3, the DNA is TGCGCCAGCAGCTCTAGCGGGTCTAGCACAGATACGCAGTATTTT.

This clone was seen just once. CDR3 bases: TGTGCCAGCAGCCGCCGGACAGGGGGTAATGAAAAACTGTTTTTT. Translated: CASSRRTGGNEKLFF. J is TRBJ1-4 and V is TRBV16; TRBD1 aligns across 10 bases. V lost 4 bases to trimming and J lost 4 bases; unmatched junction nucleotides: 3. Germline V CDR1 and CDR2: KGHSY, FQNENV. This CDR3 spans 15 amino acids.

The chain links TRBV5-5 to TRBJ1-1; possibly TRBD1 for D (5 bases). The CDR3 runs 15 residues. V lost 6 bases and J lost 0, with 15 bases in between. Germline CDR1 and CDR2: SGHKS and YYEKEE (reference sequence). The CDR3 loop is CASKRDGPMNTEAFF. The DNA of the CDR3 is TGTGCCAGCAAGAGGGACGGTCCCATGAACACTGAAGCTTTCTTT.

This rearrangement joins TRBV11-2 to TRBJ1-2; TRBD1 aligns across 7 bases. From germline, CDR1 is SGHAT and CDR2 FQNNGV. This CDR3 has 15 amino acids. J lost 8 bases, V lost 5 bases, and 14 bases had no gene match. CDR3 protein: CASSETPRGQRGYTF. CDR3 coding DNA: TGTGCCAGCAGCGAAACCCCAAGGGGGCAACGCGGCTACACCTTC. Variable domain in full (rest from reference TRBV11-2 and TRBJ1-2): EAGVAQSPRYKIIEKRQSVAFWCNPISGHATLYWYQQILGQGPKLLIQFQNNGVVDDSQLPKDRFSAERLKGVDSTLKIQPAKLEDSAVYLCASSETPRGQRGYTFGSGTRLTVV.

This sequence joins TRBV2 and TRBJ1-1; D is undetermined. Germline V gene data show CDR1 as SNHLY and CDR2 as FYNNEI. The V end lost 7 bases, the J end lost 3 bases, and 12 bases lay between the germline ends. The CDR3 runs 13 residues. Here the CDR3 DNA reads TGTGCCAGCATGAAAGGAGTGGACACTGAAGCTTTCTTT. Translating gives CASMKGVDTEAFF.

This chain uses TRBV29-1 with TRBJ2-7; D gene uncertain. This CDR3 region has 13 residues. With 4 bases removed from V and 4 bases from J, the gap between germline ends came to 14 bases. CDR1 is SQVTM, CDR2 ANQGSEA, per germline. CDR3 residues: CSVAENFGYEQYF. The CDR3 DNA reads TGCAGCGTTGCAGAGAACTTCGGATACGAGCAGTACTTC.

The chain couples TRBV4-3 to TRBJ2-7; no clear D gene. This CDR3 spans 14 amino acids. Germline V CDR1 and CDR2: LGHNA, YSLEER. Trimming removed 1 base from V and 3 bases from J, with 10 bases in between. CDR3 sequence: CASSQGTGDYEQYF. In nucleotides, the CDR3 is TGCGCCAGCAGCCAAGGAACGGGCGACTACGAGCAGTACTTC.

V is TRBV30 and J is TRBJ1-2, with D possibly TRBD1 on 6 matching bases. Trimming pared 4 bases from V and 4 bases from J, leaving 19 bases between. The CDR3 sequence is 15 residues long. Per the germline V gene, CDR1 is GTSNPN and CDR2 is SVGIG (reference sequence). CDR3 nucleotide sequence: TGTGCCTGGAAAGGTGGCGGACAGAACTTCTATGGCTACACCTTC. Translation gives CAWKGGGQNFYGYTF.

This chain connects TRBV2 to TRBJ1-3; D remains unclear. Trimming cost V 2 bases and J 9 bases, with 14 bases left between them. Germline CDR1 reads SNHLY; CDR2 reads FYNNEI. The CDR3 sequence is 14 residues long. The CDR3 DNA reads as TGTGCCAGCAGTGAATGGGTGGGGATCAGCACCATATATTTT. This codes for CASSEWVGISTIYF.

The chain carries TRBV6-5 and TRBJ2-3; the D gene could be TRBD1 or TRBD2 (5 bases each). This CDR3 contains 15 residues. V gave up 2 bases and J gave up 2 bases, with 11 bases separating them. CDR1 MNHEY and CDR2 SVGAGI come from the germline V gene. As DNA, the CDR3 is TGTGCCAGCAGTTACCGGGGCTCCTCCACAGATACGCAGTATTTT. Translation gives CASSYRGSSTDTQYF.

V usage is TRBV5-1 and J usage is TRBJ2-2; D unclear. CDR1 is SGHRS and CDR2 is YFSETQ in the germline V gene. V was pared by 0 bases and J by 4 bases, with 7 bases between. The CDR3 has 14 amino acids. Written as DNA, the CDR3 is TGCGCCAGCAGCTTGGGAATCCTCACCGGGGAGCTGTTTTTT. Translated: CASSLGILTGELFF.

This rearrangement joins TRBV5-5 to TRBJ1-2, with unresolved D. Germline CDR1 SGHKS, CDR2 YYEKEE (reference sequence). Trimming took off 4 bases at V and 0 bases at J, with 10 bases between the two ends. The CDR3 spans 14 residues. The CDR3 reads CASSLGFSNYGYTF. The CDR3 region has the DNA TGTGCCAGCAGCCTCGGTTTTTCTAACTATGGCTACACCTTC.